These 6 T cell receptor beta chains came from one sample sequenced in a study of graft-versus-host responses after intestinal transplantation. Data came from immunoSEQ multiplex PCR; TCRdb stores just in-frame clones and leaves some out. The repertoire holds 95,000 or so clones, more than 80% seen once, with 15% to 20% in the top ten. The input for sequencing was PBMCs, taken around 450 days after intestinal transplant. These receptors came from a human patient who received an intestinal transplant, so some T cells may come from the graft donor.

The chain carries TRBV7-9 and TRBJ1-6; D not resolved. Deletions cut 2 bases from V and 11 bases from J, with 7 bases between. From germline, CDR1 is SEHNR and CDR2 FQNEAQ (reference sequence). CDR3 length: 12 residues. The CDR3: CASSLPIPPLHF. The DNA for the CDR3 is TGTGCCAGCAGCTTACCCATCCCACCCCTCCACTTT.

With respect to this clone: Other DNA sequences in this specimen translate into the identical CDR3. The rearrangement links TRBV6-5 to TRBJ1-1; D is ambiguous. Per the germline V gene, CDR1 is MNHEY and CDR2 is SVGAGI. V was shortened by 2 bases and J by 5 bases, with 6 bases between the two germline ends. The CDR3 totals 12 residues. The CDR3 loop reads CASSYLGTEAFF. The CDR3 DNA follows: TGTGCCAGCAGTTACCTGGGAACTGAAGCTTTCTTT.

The chain couples TRBV2 to TRBJ1-2; TRBD1 is a possible D gene (5 bases). The CDR3 totals 14 residues. Germline V gene lookup returns CDR1 SNHLY and CDR2 FYNNEI. The V gene lost 6 bases and the J gene lost 2 bases, with 13 bases spanning the gap. As DNA, the CDR3 is TGTGCCAGCAGGGCCGGGACGGCGAACTATGGCTACACCTTC. Amino acid sequence: CASRAGTANYGYTF.

The J gene is TRBJ1-1, the V gene TRBV6-5; 7 bases line up with TRBD1. The CDR3 has 14 residues. V was clipped by 6 bases and J by 1 base; unmatched bases: 5. Germline values: CDR1 MNHEY, CDR2 SVGAGI. The CDR3 here is CASRTTGANTEAFF. CDR3 sequence (DNA): TGTGCCAGCAGGACAACAGGGGCGAACACTGAAGCTTTCTTT.

V gene TRBV6-5 combines with J gene TRBJ2-6; D is possibly TRBD1 (5 bases). V dropped 2 bases and J dropped 2 bases, with 10 bases sitting between them. The CDR3 is made up of 16 amino acids. Germline CDR1 reads MNHEY; CDR2 reads SVGAGI. CDR3 nucleotides: TGTGCCAGCAGTTACATAAGGGGCGCTGGGGCCAACGTCCTGACTTTC. Encoded protein: CASSYIRGAGANVLTF.

The chain employs TRBV5-4 and TRBJ2-5; TRBD2 agrees at 15 bases. This CDR3 is built from 19 residues. Per the germline V gene, CDR1 is SGHNT and CDR2 is YYREEE (reference sequence). V was clipped by 4 bases and J by 2 bases; unmatched bases: 12. CDR3 sequence reads: CASSDRTSGGVVGQETQYF. CDR3 nucleotide sequence: TGTGCCAGCAGCGACCGGACTAGCGGGGGGGTGGTCGGGCAAGAGACCCAGTACTTC.